Below are 27 T cell receptor beta chains sequenced from a single sample in a study of blood T cell repertoires in COVID-19. Produced via immunoSEQ multiplex PCR; TCRdb's table is partial and in-frame only. Of about 100,000 clones in the sample, about 77% were seen once. The sequencing sample was made of peripheral blood. Source of these receptors: a man aged 65 to 79 with active or convalescent COVID-19.

This sequence joins TRBV6-6 and TRBJ2-1; 10 bases match TRBD1. Losses at the gene ends were 5 bases for V and 3 bases for J; bases not matched to a gene: 4. Germline V lookup: CDR1 MNHNY, CDR2 SVGAGI (reference sequence). This CDR3 is built from 15 residues. The chain's CDR3 is CASSPRDRGYNEQFF. In DNA, the CDR3 is TGTGCCAGCAGTCCCCGGGACAGGGGCTACAATGAGCAGTTCTTC.

Only a few counts were recorded for this clone. In the same sample, other DNA sequences code for this CDR3. This chain uses TRBV9 with TRBJ1-5, with a weak D call TRBD1 (5 bases). The CDR3 runs to 14 residues. Germline assignment: CDR1 SGDLS and CDR2 YYNGEE. V was clipped by 2 bases and J by 3 bases, with 9 bases between them. CDR3 sequence reads: CASSVDGANQPQHF. CDR3 nucleotide sequence: TGTGCCAGCAGCGTTGATGGGGCCAATCAGCCCCAGCATTTT.

The gene calls are TRBV7-2 and TRBJ2-7, with 12 bases that match TRBD2. From germline, CDR1 is SGHTA and CDR2 FQGNSA. The CDR3 is 15 amino acids. The V gene end was trimmed by 2 bases and the J gene end by 7 bases; junction bases not matched to a gene: 6. For the CDR3, the DNA is TGTGCCAGCAGCTTACTAGCGGGAGGGCCGGGAGAGCAGTACTTC. This sequence encodes CASSLLAGGPGEQYF.

The V gene is TRBV24-1, the J gene TRBJ2-1, with TRBD2 matching 11 bases. Per the germline V gene, CDR1 is KGHDR and CDR2 is SFDVKD. Trimming took 0 bases from V and 7 from J; bases not matched to a gene: 4. This CDR3 is built from 16 residues. Written as DNA, the CDR3 is TGTGCCACCAGTGATTTGGGGGCTAGCGGGGGGAATGAGCAGTTCTTC. This translates into CATSDLGASGGNEQFF.

This clone showed up just a few times. The rearrangement joins TRBV12-2 to TRBJ1-4. TRBV12-2 is reported as a pseudogene. The CDR3 contains 23 residues. Written as DNA, the CDR3 is TGTGCAAGTCGCCTCCCAAAGAGGATATCTTGCCCCGGGGGAAAAGTGACTAATGAAAAACTGTTTTTT. Its protein is CASRLPKRISCPGGKVTNEKLFF.

This clone was seen once. This rearrangement joins TRBV24-1 to TRBJ1-1, with 7 positions matching TRBD1. CDR1 and CDR2 (germline): KGHDR, SFDVKD. This CDR3 has 15 amino acids. J was trimmed by 0 bases and V by 9 bases; bases with no gene match: 9. CDR3 residues: CATRGTEPLNTEAFF. The CDR3 nucleotides are TGTGCCACCCGTGGGACAGAACCTCTGAACACTGAAGCTTTCTTT.

The V call is TRBV5-4, the J call TRBJ2-5, with 7 positions matching TRBD1. V was pared by 4 bases and J by 5 bases, with 5 bases of the junction left unmatched. This CDR3 comprises 13 residues. Germline values: CDR1 SGHNT, CDR2 YYREEE (reference sequence). In DNA form, the CDR3 reads TGTGCCAGCAGCATACCGGGACAGGAGACCCAGTACTTC. It encodes CASSIPGQETQYF.

The J gene is TRBJ2-3, the V gene TRBV6-5, with 8 positions matching TRBD2. Germline CDR1 reads MNHEY; CDR2 reads SVGAGI. The CDR3 covers 14 residues. Trimming took 4 bases from V and 2 from J; bases not matched to a gene: 2. The CDR3 sequence is CASSWREATDTQYF. The CDR3 nucleotides are TGTGCCAGCAGTTGGCGGGAGGCCACAGATACGCAGTATTTT.

This clone was observed a few times. The chain links TRBV3-1 (or the pseudogene TRBV3-2) to TRBJ2-2, with a tentative D call TRBD2 (5 bases). Trimming took off 4 bases at V and 0 bases at J, with 6 bases between the two ends. CDR1 is LGHDT and CDR2 is YNNKEL in the germline V gene (reference sequence). The CDR3 contains 14 residues. The CDR3 DNA sequence: TGTGCCAGCAGCCTAGCGCCGAACACCGGGGAGCTGTTTTTT. Translated, it gives CASSLAPNTGELFF.

The V and J genes are TRBV27 and TRBJ2-7; tentatively, D is TRBD1 (6 bases). The CDR3 runs to 16 residues. V lost 5 bases to trimming and J lost 0 bases, with 17 bases between them. Germline V gene lookup returns CDR1 MNHEY and CDR2 SMNVEV (reference sequence). The DNA for the CDR3 is TGTGCCAGCAGTCCCCGACAGGCTTTACCCTCCTACGAGCAGTACTTC. It encodes CASSPRQALPSYEQYF.

The rearrangement uses TRBV2 and TRBJ2-5; the match to TRBD1 covers 7 bases. Losses at the gene ends were 7 bases for V and 6 bases for J; bases not matched to a gene: 11. The germline V gene encodes CDR1 SNHLY and CDR2 FYNNEI. The CDR3 totals 14 residues. CDR3 DNA: TGTGCCAGCAATTCCGGGACAGACGGGAAGACCCAGTACTTC. Translated: CASNSGTDGKTQYF.

This chain connects TRBV27 to TRBJ2-6; D may be TRBD1 (5 bases). CDR3 length: 16 amino acids. Germline values: CDR1 MNHEY, CDR2 SMNVEV (reference sequence). Trimming pared 3 bases from V and 3 bases from J, leaving 12 bases between. The CDR3 loop is CASSFTGGDGANVLTF. The CDR3 DNA reads as TGTGCCAGCAGTTTCACAGGTGGTGATGGGGCCAACGTCCTGACTTTC.

V is TRBV19 and J is TRBJ2-7, with a weak D call TRBD1 (6 bases). The CDR3 is made up of 15 amino acids. The ends were cut back, 6 bases at V and 2 bases at J, with 17 bases in the middle. The germline gives CDR1 LNHDA, CDR2 SQIVND (reference sequence). The CDR3 DNA sequence: TGTGCCAGTAGATTCACAGGGAAGGGTCCCTACGAGCAGTACTTC. Translation: CASRFTGKGPYEQYF. Combining the CDR3 with reference TRBV19 and TRBJ2-7 gives the whole variable domain DGGITQSPKYLFRKEGQNVTLSCEQNLNHDAMYWYRQDPGQGLRLIYYSQIVNDFQKGDIAEGYSVSREKKESFPLTVTSAQKNPTAFYLCASRFTGKGPYEQYFGPGTRLTVT.

The CDR3 here is CASSTGLAPGELFF. The CDR3 DNA is TGTGCCAGCAGCACTGGACTAGCTCCCGGGGAGCTGTTTTTT. V and J are TRBV5-6 and TRBJ2-2; the match to TRBD2 covers 8 bases. The J segment lost 6 bases and the V segment lost 4 bases, leaving 5 bases of the junction unmatched. Germline lookup yields CDR1 SGHDT and CDR2 YYEEEE. The CDR3 spans 14 residues. Drawing the rest from reference TRBV5-6 and TRBJ2-2, the complete variable domain is DAGVTQSPTHLIKTRGQQVTLRCSPKSGHDTVSWYQQALGQGPQFIFQYYEEEERQRGNFPDRFSGHQFPNYSSELNVNALLLGDSALYLCASSTGLAPGELFFGEGSRLTVL.

The chain has TRBV5-1 and TRBJ2-7; TRBD2 might be the D (6 bases). CDR3 length: 13 amino acids. Per germline, CDR1 SGHRS and CDR2 YFSETQ. The V end lost 5 bases, the J end lost 0 bases, and 9 bases lay between the germline ends. CDR3 nucleotides: TGCGCCAGCAGACGGGAGTCCTCCTACGAGCAGTACTTC. Protein sequence: CASRRESSYEQYF.

This chain's CDR3 is CASSLGGQGMETQYF. The CDR3 nucleotides are TGTGCCAGCAGCTTAGGAGGACAGGGTATGGAGACCCAGTACTTC. This sequence joins TRBV7-2 and TRBJ2-5; 8 bases match TRBD1. Germline CDR1 and CDR2: SGHTA and FQGNSA. This CDR3 is built from 15 residues. Unmatched junction bases numbered 6, after V lost 1 base and J lost 5 bases.

This clone was counted a few times. The rearrangement links TRBV27 to TRBJ2-7; 8 bases are shared with TRBD1. J gave up 2 bases and V 5 bases, and 8 bases lay outside the gene matches. CDR3 size: 15 residues. Germline V gene data show CDR1 as MNHEY and CDR2 as SMNVEV (reference sequence). The CDR3 nucleotides read TGTGCCAGCAGTCCCCCCGGGACAGGAGCCTACGAGCAGTACTTC. It encodes CASSPPGTGAYEQYF.

This rearrangement joins TRBV11-2 to TRBJ2-7; D is possibly TRBD2 (5 bases). This CDR3 spans 13 amino acids. Trimming cost V 1 base and J 7 bases, with 11 bases left between them. Germline loops: CDR1 SGHAT, CDR2 FQNNGV. The CDR3 here is CASSLGSGGEQYF. For the CDR3, the DNA is TGTGCCAGCAGCTTAGGCAGTGGAGGAGAGCAGTACTTC. Supplemented by reference TRBV11-2 and TRBJ2-7, the full variable domain reads EAGVAQSPRYKIIEKRQSVAFWCNPISGHATLYWYQQILGQGPKLLIQFQNNGVVDDSQLPKDRFSAERLKGVDSTLKIQPAKLEDSAVYLCASSLGSGGEQYFGPGTRLTVT.

This clone was recorded a few times. V gene TRBV24-1 combines with J gene TRBJ2-3, with a tentative D call TRBD2 (5 bases). CDR3 size: 15 residues. CDR1 and CDR2 (germline): KGHDR, SFDVKD. Trimming removed 5 bases at V and 2 bases at J, with 13 bases between. The DNA of the CDR3 is TGTGCCACCAGTGGCCTGGACTTCTCCACAGATACGCAGTATTTT. This codes for CATSGLDFSTDTQYF.

This clone was seen once. This chain uses TRBV11-2 with TRBJ2-7, with D uncertain. The CDR3 loop spans 12 amino acids. CDR1 SGHAT and CDR2 FQNNGV come from the germline V gene. The CDR3 reads CASSLAFQVPEV. CDR3 nucleotide sequence: TGTGCCAGCAGCTTAGCTTTCCAGGTACCAGAGGTC.

The genes are TRBV21-1 and TRBJ2-7; the DNA was not used to check the table's D call, TRBD2. TRBV21-1 is described as a pseudogene. CDR3 length equals 18 residues. The CDR3 loop reads CASSKVLGLAGFSYEQYF. CDR3 DNA sequence: TGTGCCAGCAGCAAAGTACTGGGACTAGCGGGCTTCTCCTACGAGCAGTACTTC.

V usage is TRBV24-1 and J usage is TRBJ1-2; D is possibly TRBD1 (6 bases). Germline V lookup: CDR1 KGHDR, CDR2 SFDVKD. V lost 4 bases and J 1 base, leaving 9 bases between the germline ends. CDR3 size: 14 residues. CDR3 sequence: CATSDGTLNYGYTF. The CDR3 nucleotides are TGTGCCACCAGTGACGGGACACTTAACTATGGCTACACCTTC.

The rearrangement uses TRBV5-5 and TRBJ1-5; D gene unclear. V lost 4 bases and J 10 bases, leaving 21 bases between the germline ends. This CDR3 region has 15 residues. Per the germline V gene, CDR1 is SGHKS and CDR2 is YYEKEE (reference sequence). The CDR3 spells CASSDGRELLGPQHF. CDR3 nucleotide sequence: TGTGCCAGCAGCGATGGACGGGAGCTTCTTGGACCCCAGCATTTT.

This clone was recorded only once. This rearrangement joins TRBV19 to TRBJ1-3; 8 nucleotides align to TRBD1. This CDR3 comprises 15 residues. The ends lost 5 bases at V and 4 bases at J; junction bases unmatched: 7. Germline V lookup: CDR1 LNHDA, CDR2 SQIVND (reference sequence). Here the CDR3 reads CASSLRTGRGNTIYF. The CDR3 DNA reads as TGTGCCAGTAGTCTAAGGACAGGGCGCGGAAACACCATATATTTT.

This clone was observed a handful of times. The V and J genes are TRBV1 and TRBJ1-2; the table's D gene call, TRBD1, was not cross checked with the DNA. TRBV1 is assigned pseudogene status. This CDR3 has 15 amino acids. This CDR3 reads CTSSQDRAGASGYTF. DNA of the CDR3: TGCACCAGCAGCCAAGATCGGGCAGGGGCGTCTGGCTACACCTTC.

This clone was seen only a few times. CDR3 nucleotide sequence: TGTGCCAGCAGTTTCCTTCAGGGTCCCCGATCCTACGAGCAGTACTTC. Protein sequence: CASSFLQGPRSYEQYF. The chain joins TRBV28 to TRBJ2-7, with a possible D match to TRBD1 (5 bases). Germline V CDR1 and CDR2: MDHEN, SYDVKM. This CDR3 has 16 amino acids. The V gene lost 3 bases and the J gene lost 1 base, with 16 bases spanning the gap.

V is TRBV7-3 and J is TRBJ1-6, with a possible D match to TRBD1 (5 bases). The germline CDR1 and CDR2 sequences are SGHTA and FQGTGA. The CDR3 is 15 residues long. V was cut by 2 bases and J by 7 bases, with 12 bases left in between. CDR3 DNA: TGTGCCAGCAGCTTAGGTGGGGGGAGAAATTCACCCCTCCACTTT. Translation gives CASSLGGGRNSPLHF.